A selection of T cell receptor beta chains follows, all from one sample in a study of blood T cell repertoires in COVID-19. The method was immunoSEQ multiplex PCR; TCRdb's version includes in-frame clones alone and lacks a portion of them. The table records roughly 200,000 clones, roughly 88% of them present only once. The sequenced sample consisted of peripheral blood. The receptors come from a man aged 55 to 69 with acute or convalescent COVID-19. Both conserved end residues are part of each CDR3. A D gene is named only where the DNA matches it firmly. Size values are once, few and many counts, or a class for expanded clones, and some rows have none.

d_call: TRBD2
j_call: TRBJ2-7
v_call: TRBV3-1/TRBV3-2
clone_size: -
cdr3_nt: TGTGCCAGCAGCCCGTTCTTAGCGGGGGCCTACGAGCAGTACTTC
cdr3_aa: CASSPFLAGAYEQYF

d_call: TRBD1
j_call: TRBJ1-5
v_call: TRBV5-1
clone_size: -
cdr3_nt: TGCGCCAGCAGCTCGACAGGGTCTAACAATCAGCCCCAGCATTTT
cdr3_aa: CASSSTGSNNQPQHF

d_call: -
j_call: TRBJ1-4
v_call: TRBV7-8
clone_size: once
cdr3_nt: TGTGCCAGCAGCTTAGAAGTGAGTGAAAAACTGTTTTTT
cdr3_aa: CASSLEVSEKLFF

d_call: -
j_call: TRBJ2-3
v_call: TRBV4-1
clone_size: -
cdr3_nt: TGCGCCAGCAGCCAAGGGCCGAATACGCAGTATTTT
cdr3_aa: CASSQGPNTQYF

d_call: TRBD1
j_call: TRBJ1-1
v_call: TRBV18
clone_size: -
cdr3_nt: TGTGCCAGCTCATCGACAGGGAGCACTGAAGCTTTCTTT
cdr3_aa: CASSSTGSTEAFF

d_call: -
j_call: TRBJ2-1
v_call: TRBV4-1
clone_size: -
cdr3_nt: TGCGCCAGCAGCCTGTCCCACTCGGGACTTACCAATGAGCAGTTCTTC
cdr3_aa: CASSLSHSGLTNEQFF

d_call: -
j_call: TRBJ1-6
v_call: TRBV6-5
clone_size: -
cdr3_nt: TGTGCCAGCACGCAGGGGCACAATTCACCCCTCCACTTT
cdr3_aa: CASTQGHNSPLHF

d_call: -
j_call: TRBJ1-2
v_call: TRBV5-1
clone_size: -
cdr3_nt: TGCGCCAGCAGCTCGACAGGAGCGGATTTGAGTGGCTACACCTTC
cdr3_aa: CASSSTGADLSGYTF

d_call: TRBD1
j_call: TRBJ2-7
v_call: TRBV5-1
clone_size: -
cdr3_nt: TGCGCCAGCAGCTGGCGAGAATTGGGACAGGGGGCTCCCAGCTCCTACGAGCAGTACTTC
cdr3_aa: CASSWRELGQGAPSSYEQYF

d_call: TRBD1
j_call: TRBJ2-3
v_call: TRBV19
clone_size: -
cdr3_nt: TGTGCCAGTAGTGTGACAGGGCTAAGCACAGATACGCAGTATTTT
cdr3_aa: CASSVTGLSTDTQYF

d_call: -
j_call: TRBJ2-5
v_call: TRBV7-9
clone_size: -
cdr3_nt: TGTGCCAGCAGCTTAGCCCCGGGGAGCGGCATTGAGACCCAGTACTTC
cdr3_aa: CASSLAPGSGIETQYF

d_call: -
j_call: TRBJ2-7
v_call: TRBV28
clone_size: -
cdr3_nt: TGTGCCAGCAGTCTCCCTGACGGGAGCTCCTACGAGCAGTACTTC
cdr3_aa: CASSLPDGSSYEQYF

d_call: -
j_call: TRBJ2-2
v_call: TRBV6-5
clone_size: -
cdr3_nt: TGTGCCAGCAGTTTGGCCCCGACCGGGGAGCTGTTTTTT
cdr3_aa: CASSLAPTGELFF

d_call: TRBD2
j_call: TRBJ2-7
v_call: TRBV14
clone_size: -
cdr3_nt: TGTGCCAGCAGCCGCCGGGGGGGTTACGAGCAGTACTTC
cdr3_aa: CASSRRGGYEQYF

d_call: TRBD1
j_call: TRBJ2-2
v_call: TRBV4-2
clone_size: -
cdr3_nt: TGTGCCAGCAGCCAAGACCAGGGGGTGAACACCGGGGAGCTGTTTTTT
cdr3_aa: CASSQDQGVNTGELFF

d_call: -
j_call: TRBJ2-5
v_call: TRBV6-6
clone_size: -
cdr3_nt: TGTGCCAGCAGAGAATCGGGGACCCAGTACTTC
cdr3_aa: CASRESGTQYF

d_call: -
j_call: TRBJ1-3
v_call: TRBV19
clone_size: once
cdr3_nt: TGTGCCAGTAGTAAAGGGGGCTCTGGAAACACCATATATTTT
cdr3_aa: CASSKGGSGNTIYF